One TCR beta chain is described in this entry. As yet, its antigen is unknown. The sample is drawn from a study of graft-versus-host responses after intestinal transplantation. Study as a whole: Multivisceral, liver-intestinal, or isolated intestinal grafts went to recipients. Each recipient received anti-thymocyte globulin induction, then tacrolimus and steroids for about 3 years.

Trimming shortened V by 1 base and J by 1 base, and 15 bases separated the two germline ends. The germline V gene has CDR1 MNHEY and CDR2 SMNVEV (reference sequence). There are 17 residues in the CDR3. Broader study findings: Some GvH clones were seen earlier in gut or blood, suggesting intestinal origin.

Libraries were prepared by immunoSEQ multiplex PCR; TCRdb keeps only in-frame clonotypes and omits some of them. The sample shows tens of thousands of clones, roughly 92% of them seen only once. The sequence derives from a human donor who received an intestinal transplant. The rearrangement joins TRBV27 to TRBJ2-3; tentative D call: TRBD1 (6 bases). The sample here was unstimulated CD4+ T cells sorted from spleen or lymph node cells, taken before intestinal transplant. The CDR3, as DNA: TGTGCCAGCAGTTTATTGGGTGCAGGGGTTGGCACAGATACGCAGTATTTT. It yields the protein CASSLLGAGVGTDTQYF.